This T cell receptor (beta chain) was found in a study of T cells in narcolepsy. Study details: Enrolled donors included narcolepsy type 1 or type 2 patients and healthy controls. Study conclusions and caveats: Comparing one patient's CSF and blood CD4+ clonotypes highlighted HCRT- and TRIB2-specific autoreactive clonotypes. Autoreactive clone sequences were missing from some blood memory CD4+ repertoires. Reportedly, autoreactive clonotypes were serially detected in patients' blood but not controls'.

Data came from immunoSEQ multiplex PCR; TCRdb stores just in-frame clones and leaves some out. Among about 20,000 clones listed, about 80% were seen once. Comments on this clone: The target antigen is unknown.

The CDR3 has 16 residues. The germline V gene encodes CDR1 LGHNT and CDR2 FRNRAP. The junction had 4 bases not matched to a gene; V was cut back by 1 base and J by 0 bases. V gene TRBV12-5 combines with J gene TRBJ2-7, with 9 bases fitting TRBD1. Specimen: memory (CD45RA-) CD4+ T cells from blood. The clonotype comes from a human donor in good health. CDR3 in amino acids: CASGLGTGQGSYEQYF. The CDR3 DNA reads TGTGCTAGTGGTTTGGGGACGGGACAGGGCTCCTACGAGCAGTACTTC.